The entry below gives a single TCR beta chain sequence along with its context. This specimen belongs to a study of blood T cell repertoires in COVID-19. Study in general: The origin of the acute and convalescent COVID-19 samples was the United States, Italy and Spain.

Original methodology: Reference gene primer amplification yielded estimated nucleated cell counts. Clones were read by immunoSEQ multiplex PCR, and TCRdb kept only the in-frame ones, dropping some. The V and J calls and the clone size are those of that table, but D and trimming were determined from the DNA. Among around 65,000 clones, more than 75% were seen once, and the ten largest hold roughly 1.7%. The trim removed 0 bases at V and 3 bases at J, leaving 4 bases unmatched. Germline V lookup: CDR1 SGHNT, CDR2 YYREEE (reference sequence). The CDR3 runs 16 residues. The TCR comes from a human donor in a cohort sampled during active COVID-19. Sequences were obtained from peripheral blood. V and J are TRBV5-4 and TRBJ2-7; 12 positions match TRBD2. Here the CDR3 reads CASSLATSGRFYEQYF. The CDR3 DNA reads as TGTGCCAGCAGCTTGGCGACTAGCGGGAGATTCTACGAGCAGTACTTC.